This is a list of T cell receptor beta chains from one sample in a study of blood T cell repertoires in COVID-19. Sequenced by immunoSEQ multiplex PCR; TCRdb stores in-frame clones only, minus some. The sample has 200,000 to 300,000 clones, 84% seen once. Material: peripheral blood. These receptors were obtained from a man aged 45-60 years with acute or convalescent COVID-19. The CDR3 runs from the conserved cysteine through the conserved F or W. Each record gives: CDR3 protein, V gene, CDR3 length, J gene.

CASSRDTSGAEAFF	TRBV28	14	TRBJ1-1
CASITGGTTEAFF	TRBV28	13	TRBJ1-1
CASSVEGNFPSGNYGYTF	TRBV9	18	TRBJ1-2
CASSPPGQGYGYTF	TRBV18	14	TRBJ1-2
CASSIGQAPGLGTEAFF	TRBV19	17	TRBJ1-1
CASRAGGEQYF	TRBV2	11	TRBJ2-7
CSATGDYGYTF	TRBV20-1	11	TRBJ1-2
CASSPAGLAVNTGELFF	TRBV5-4	17	TRBJ2-2
CASSQERGSNEQFF	TRBV4-2	14	TRBJ2-1
CASSFGQSYTGELFF	TRBV5-1	15	TRBJ2-2
CATSEPGQGANEQFF	TRBV24-1	15	TRBJ2-1
CASSGAINQPQHF	TRBV11-2	13	TRBJ1-5
CASRLGQNSNQPQHF	TRBV28	15	TRBJ1-5
CASSLQQGMYNEKLFF	TRBV7-8	16	TRBJ1-4
CASSLQPGVQETQYF	TRBV5-1	15	TRBJ2-5
CASSLAPSGGGVDTQYF	TRBV7-6	17	TRBJ2-3
CASSQEYRKLAYGYTF	TRBV4-1	16	TRBJ1-2
CASSLTAYGTHTF	TRBV7-3	13	TRBJ1-2
CATALGQSYEQYF	TRBV15	13	TRBJ2-7
CAISVVQGFGEQYF	TRBV10-3	14	TRBJ2-7
CASSVGGGTYNEQFF	TRBV9	15	TRBJ2-1
CASSQQGGNQPQHF	TRBV2	14	TRBJ1-5
CASSADRTGERKAFF	TRBV2	15	TRBJ1-1
CAWSQQRSSDTQYF	TRBV30	14	TRBJ2-3
CAIGGKLNYGYTF	TRBV2	13	TRBJ1-2
CASSRGGDYGYTF	TRBV18	13	TRBJ1-2
CASTQVGYEQYF	TRBV6-5	12	TRBJ2-7
CASSPRPGGTEAFF	TRBV19	14	TRBJ1-1
CASSEGNEGHEQYF	TRBV10-2	14	TRBJ2-7
CASSLNADNHQPQHF	TRBV3-1/TRBV3-2	15	TRBJ1-5
CASSGPGQGGYEQYF	TRBV2	15	TRBJ2-7
CASSQGLLTGNYQPQHF	TRBV3-1/TRBV3-2	17	TRBJ1-5
CASSQALEVGREYF	TRBV21-1	14	TRBJ2-4
CASSSQGTEAFF	TRBV6-5	12	TRBJ1-1
CASRGQGVSHFNQPQHF	TRBV14	17	TRBJ1-5
CASRLQTGHGHNEQFF	TRBV19	16	TRBJ2-1
CASRRQGDTGELFF	TRBV19	14	TRBJ2-2
CASSFARVDSPLHF	TRBV11-1	14	TRBJ1-6
CASSQYGSVAHYGYTF	TRBV14	16	TRBJ1-2
CATSPDSEPTNEKLFF	TRBV15	16	TRBJ1-4
CASSYSPGQETQYF	TRBV6-5	14	TRBJ2-5
CASSLPGAGVFYEQYF	TRBV5-8	16	TRBJ2-7
CAISRDTLGQPQHF	TRBV10-3	14	TRBJ1-5
CASRGTSGSYNEQFF	TRBV28	15	TRBJ2-1
CASSPPGTGPYEQYF	TRBV27	15	TRBJ2-7
CASCRENQPQHF	TRBV12-3/TRBV12-4	12	TRBJ1-5
CASEKGTGNTEAFF	TRBV27	14	TRBJ1-1
CASSPGQGVGLDQPQHF	TRBV18	17	TRBJ1-5
CASRRGAGGTDTQYF	TRBV19	15	TRBJ2-3
CASSKGLGRPRAGGPRSTDTQYF	TRBV21-1	23	TRBJ2-3
CASSDRDRRNTIYF	TRBV9	14	TRBJ1-3
CASSVDGTGPHYGYTF	TRBV9	16	TRBJ1-2
CASSPDRFSYEQYF	TRBV18	14	TRBJ2-7
CASRDKGLRNNEQFF	TRBV6-5	15	TRBJ2-1